One and the same sample provided the 12 T cell receptor beta chains below, sequenced in a study of shared clonotypes between healthy human individuals (TCRdb year 2020). Receptors were amplified or captured by the immunoSEQ multiplex PCR assay. TCRdb carries this immuneACCESS record with in-frame sequences only. Its versions omit some clonotypes, under half of them owing to an unresolved V gene in the studies checked, with the rest unexplained. The sample table records a few million clones; 85% to 95% of these occur just once. The ten largest clones add up to roughly 1.7% of the sample. For the CD8 naive samples, CD45RO-negative cells were positively selected for CCR7, yielding a CD45RA+CCR7+ population from which TemRA cells were excluded. The material sequenced was naive CD8+ T cells from PBMCs. Read against the paper, the sample's cell subset or site label means: CD45RA+CCR7+. These TCRs come from a man between 18 and 29 years old in good health. Some clones in this sample may be carry-over from other donors' samples.

The chain has TRBV5-1 and TRBJ2-3; TRBD2 agrees at 8 bases. The CDR3 has 15 amino acids. V dropped 4 bases and J dropped 5; count of bases not matched to a gene: 9. Germline V lookup: CDR1 SGHRS, CDR2 YFSETQ. The CDR3 bases are TGCGCCAGCAGCCCGGCGGGACTAGGATTAGATACGCAGTATTTT. Translated: CASSPAGLGLDTQYF.

The chain joins TRBV18 to TRBJ1-4, with a weak D call TRBD1 (6 bases). Germline assignment: CDR1 KGHSH and CDR2 LQKENI. The CDR3 extends over 18 amino acids. With 0 bases removed from V and 7 bases from J, the gap between germline ends came to 21 bases. The CDR3 reads CASSPPGARGGRGEKLFF. CDR3 bases: TGTGCCAGCTCACCACCGGGGGCTCGAGGGGGGCGCGGTGAAAAACTGTTTTTT.

The V call is TRBV7-9, the J call TRBJ1-2; the match to TRBD1 covers 8 bases. Unmatched junction bases numbered 8, after V lost 3 bases and J lost 8 bases. The CDR3 has 14 residues. Germline loops: CDR1 SEHNR, CDR2 FQNEAQ (reference sequence). CDR3 DNA: TGTGCCAGCAGCTTGGGCAGGGGGCATTTGGGCTACACCTTC. Translation gives CASSLGRGHLGYTF.

Concerning this clone: Distinct nucleotide sequences in the sample also encode this CDR3. The genes are TRBV27 and TRBJ1-4, with D uncertain. The V end was cut by 0 bases, the J end by 0 bases, with 5 bases between. Germline CDR1 and CDR2: MNHEY and SMNVEV (reference sequence). This CDR3 has 15 residues. CDR3 amino acids: CASSLSSATNEKLFF. As DNA, the CDR3 is TGTGCCAGCAGTTTATCCTCCGCAACTAATGAAAAACTGTTTTTT.

As concerns this clone: The same CDR3 can be traced to other DNA sequences in this sample. V is TRBV28 and J is TRBJ2-2, with D perhaps TRBD2 (6 bases). Germline CDR1 and CDR2: MDHEN and SYDVKM. Between the trimmed V and J ends, which lost 2 bases and 3 bases, there was a span of 7 bases. This CDR3 contains 14 residues. The CDR3 sequence is CASSLRRDTGELFF. DNA of the CDR3: TGTGCCAGCAGTTTAAGGAGGGACACCGGGGAGCTGTTTTTT.

The J gene is TRBJ2-1, the V gene TRBV7-3; D not certain. Germline CDR1 and CDR2: SGHTA and FQGTGA. The length of the CDR3 is 15 residues. Trimming removed 2 bases from V and 2 bases from J, with 10 bases in between. CDR3 coding DNA: TGTGCCAGCAGCTTAGTCTCCTCCCCCTACAATGAGCAGTTCTTC. This encodes CASSLVSSPYNEQFF.

This sequence joins TRBV10-3 and TRBJ1-2; no definite D call. Trimming left V 0 bases short and J 8 bases short, with 7 bases between. The V gene's germline CDR1 is ENHRY and CDR2 SYGVKD. This CDR3 has 12 amino acids. DNA for the CDR3: TGTGCCATCAGTGAGTCGGTGGGAGGCTACACCTTC. It encodes CAISESVGGYTF.

The chain employs TRBV6-1 and TRBJ2-2; D not certain. This CDR3 has 13 residues. Germline V CDR1 and CDR2: MNHNS, SASEGT. The V end lost 6 bases, the J end lost 9 bases, and 14 bases lay between the germline ends. CDR3 loop: CASRADSGWELFF. The CDR3 nucleotides read TGTGCCAGCAGGGCAGACTCTGGGTGGGAGCTGTTTTTT.

The chain joins TRBV30 to TRBJ1-1; no clear D gene. V lost 1 base and J lost 4, with 13 bases in between. CDR1 and CDR2 (germline): GTSNPN, SVGIG (reference sequence). The CDR3 sequence is 14 residues long. CDR3 region: CAWSGPPGSTEAFF. The CDR3 DNA sequence: TGTGCCTGGAGTGGGCCCCCCGGGAGCACTGAAGCTTTCTTT. The whole variable domain, filled in from reference TRBV30 and TRBJ1-1, reads SQTIHQWPATLVQPVGSPLSLECTVEGTSNPNLYWYRQAAGRGLQLLFYSVGIGQISSEVPQNLSASRPQDRQFILSSKKLLLSDSGFYLCAWSGPPGSTEAFFGQGTRLTVV.

The rearrangement uses TRBV27 and TRBJ2-2, with D perhaps assigned TRBD1 or TRBD2 (5 bases each). This CDR3 has 14 amino acids. The V gene's germline CDR1 is MNHEY and CDR2 SMNVEV (reference sequence). The V and J ends lost 5 bases and 10 bases respectively, with 17 bases between them. The CDR3 nucleotides read TGTGCCAGCAGTCTCCGGGACCCCATGGCGGAGCTGTTTTTT. Residues: CASSLRDPMAELFF.

With respect to this clone: This may arise from a read error, as a much more abundant clone is one base away. V and J are TRBV7-8 and TRBJ2-7, with D hard to call. The CDR3 is 11 amino acids. Germline V CDR1 and CDR2: SGHVS, FQNEAQ. V dropped 5 bases and J dropped 3 bases, with 5 bases sitting between them. CDR3 in amino acids: CASSLNYEQYF. CDR3 DNA: TGTGCCAGCAGCCTAAACTACGAGCAGTACTTC.

The V call is TRBV10-3, the J call TRBJ2-1; either TRBD1 or TRBD2 may fit D (5 bases each). Germline assignment: CDR1 ENHRY and CDR2 SYGVKD. V lost 7 bases and J lost 5, with 12 bases in between. This CDR3 contains 13 residues. Written as DNA, the CDR3 is TGTGCCATCACGGGACCGCCGGACAATGAGCAGTTCTTC. It is translated as CAITGPPDNEQFF.